The T cell receptor (beta chain) under discussion was sequenced for a study of blood T cell repertoires in COVID-19 (TCRdb year 2020). Study-level background: The collaborator samples originated in the United States, Italy and Spain and spanned the acute and convalescent phases of COVID-19. Samples came from the ongoing ImmuneRACE study (first 160 participants) plus 1,254 subjects from 6 global collaborators. The repertoires were made available in a free public database intended to serve as a resource for research on the immune response to SARS-CoV-2. Sample metadata almost always included a de-identified subject ID, COVID-19 status, age in years and sex. The prospective study material was composed of cDNA or gDNA derived from T cells, B-cell-depleted T cells, or PBMCs. Where available, HLA class I and class II types were obtained from metadata supplied by the sample provider rather than from assay-based typing. Subjects who had been exposed to COVID-19, were actively infected with it, or had recovered from it provided the deeply sampled blood TCRbeta repertoires that made up the dataset.

Findings and caveats that apply to the study as a whole: The quantity of clinical and demographic metadata differed by source and by participant and was supplied without curation.

Germline trimming: 3 bases from V, 9 bases from J; junction bases outside gene matches: 6. CDR1 and CDR2 (KGHSH, LQKENI) derive from the germline V gene. There are 14 amino acids in the CDR3, from cysteine to phenylalanine inclusive. Left in the record is the CDR3 DNA by itself, 42 bases read in frame from the first base. Samples from volunteer blood donors who had recovered from COVID-19 were contributed by a second Seattle source. Whole blood was collected in K2EDTA tubes by collaborating institutions according to the institutions' own protocols. Collaborator samples were shipped for TCRbeta analysis as frozen whole blood, isolated PBMCs, or DNA extracted from either sample type. With regard to this clone: What this receptor recognizes is not known. Base-call qualities are not available, and no considerably larger clone is one nucleotide away.

TCRbeta CDR3 regions were amplified from genomic DNA using the immunoSEQ Assay, a bias-controlled multiplex PCR. As for the authors' bioinformatics: Nucleated cell counts per sample were estimated from amplification of reference gene primers within the assay. To quantify the absolute abundance of each unique TCRbeta CDR3 rearrangement, sequence reads were collapsed and filtered. For each sample, productive Simpson clonality was calculated as the square root of Simpson's diversity index over productive rearrangements. What TCRdb holds here is the immuneACCESS table cut down to in-frame rearrangements. Part of the clones is not present; checked against another copy, under half of the missing clones reflect an unresolved V gene, and the others are unexplained. The V and J calls and clone size were taken over from that table, and D and trimming were inferred from the DNA. The sample contains 200,000 to 250,000 clones, just under 90% of them found a single time. The ten largest clones add up to approximately 6% of the sample.

This TCR was recovered from a man aged 55-75 years who had recovered from COVID-19. In this chain, TRBV18 is recombined with TRBJ2-1; the junction holds 9 bases that match TRBD2. Material for sequencing was peripheral blood. The nucleotides are TGTGCCAGCTCACCGATAGCGGGGGAGGGTGAGCAGTTCTTC. Its coded protein is CASSPIAGEGEQFF.